Listed below are T cell receptor beta chains from one sample, sequenced in a study of T-cell reconstitution after alpha-beta-depleted transplantation in children. One entry per CDR3 protein results from TCRdb running MiXCR on the PCR reads. The sample shows roughly 490,000 distinct CDR3 sequences, 10% to 12% of them seen only once. The specimen was PBMCs, mostly from graft donor cells, collected 180 days after TCRalphabeta/CD19-depleted stem cell transplant. The receptors come from a female patient aged 2-9 years who had a stem cell transplant for aplastic anemia, so the T cells may come from the graft donor. CDR3s include the opening cysteine and the closing phenylalanine or tryptophan. A D gene is named only where the DNA matches it firmly. Clone size is not always given. Where it is, it says once, few, many or a class for expanded clones.

V	size	D	J	DNA	CDR3
TRBV28	few	-	TRBJ2-3	TGTGCCAGCAGTCCCCCTGGAGCGCCCGGCACAGATACGCAGTATTTT	CASSPPGAPGTDTQYF
TRBV4-3	-	TRBD2	TRBJ2-3	TGCGCCAGCAGCCAAGATCCGGGGACTAGCGGGAGGGACACAGATACGCAGTATTTT	CASSQDPGTSGRDTDTQYF
TRBV6-2/TRBV6-3	few	-	TRBJ2-7	TGTGCCACCGATCGGGGGCAAAACTACGAGCAGTACTTC	CATDRGQNYEQYF
TRBV21-1	-	-	TRBJ2-5	TGTGCCAGCAGCCTAAGGGAGACCGAGTACTTC	CASSLRETEYF
TRBV12-3/TRBV12-4	-	-	TRBJ1-2	TGTGCCAGCACCCTTCGAGGGACCTTC	CASTLRGTF
TRBV27	few	-	TRBJ2-6	TGTGCCAGCAGTTTTGGACGGGGGGCCAACGTCCTGACTTTC	CASSFGRGANVLTF
TRBV11-1	few	-	TRBJ2-3	TGTGCCAGCAGCTTAAGGGCTAGCGTGGTGGATACGCAGTATTTT	CASSLRASVVDTQYF
TRBV18	many	-	TRBJ1-5	TGTGCCAGCTCACATGGGGGAAATCAGCCCCAGCATTTT	CASSHGGNQPQHF
TRBV24-1	-	-	TRBJ2-6	TGTGCCACCAGTCCGTCGGGGACTGGGGCCAACGTCCTGACTTTC	CATSPSGTGANVLTF
TRBV28	-	-	TRBJ2-2	TGTGCCAGCAGTTTAGTATCCTCCCACACCGGGGAGCTGTTTTTT	CASSLVSSHTGELFF
TRBV27	-	-	TRBJ2-1	TGTGCCAGCAGTACGACTAGGGATGAGCAGTTCTTC	CASSTTRDEQFF
TRBV20-1	few	TRBD1	TRBJ1-2	TGCAGTGCTACAGGGGGGAGCTATGGCTACACCTTC	CSATGGSYGYTF
TRBV7-2	-	TRBD2	TRBJ2-1	TGTGCCAGCAGCCCCACTAGCGGGAGGGCCACTGAGCAGTTCTTC	CASSPTSGRATEQFF
TRBV12-3/TRBV12-4	few	-	TRBJ2-4	TGTGCCAGCAGTTTACGACAGGATTCGGCCAAAAACATTCAGTACTTC	CASSLRQDSAKNIQYF
TRBV6-4	few	TRBD2	TRBJ2-3	TGTGCCAGCAGTACTAGCGACAGTGCAGATACGCAGTATTTT	CASSTSDSADTQYF
TRBV11-3	few	-	TRBJ2-1	TGTGCCAGCAGCTTAACCTTAGGAGGTGTTAACAATGAGCAGTTCTTC	CASSLTLGGVNNEQFF
TRBV5-1	-	-	TRBJ1-2	TGCGCCAGCAGCCCATCAGGGCCCTATGGCTACACCTTC	CASSPSGPYGYTF
TRBV28	-	-	TRBJ1-4	TGTGCCAGCAACCCGGGAGGGAGGGAAAATGAAAAACTGTTTTTT	CASNPGGRENEKLFF
TRBV29-1	few	TRBD1	TRBJ1-2	TGCAGCGTTGCAGGGGGCCATGGCTACACCTTC	CSVAGGHGYTF
TRBV5-1	few	-	TRBJ1-1	TGCGCCAGCAAGAGGGTAGAGACTGAAGCTTTCTTT	CASKRVETEAFF
TRBV5-6	many	-	TRBJ2-7	TGTGCCAGCAGCCTATCACAACCCTACGAGCAGTACTTC	CASSLSQPYEQYF
TRBV7-8	-	TRBD1	TRBJ2-7	TGTGCCAGCAGGGACAGGGGGCACTACGAGCAGTACTTC	CASRDRGHYEQYF
TRBV7-2	-	TRBD2	TRBJ2-3	TGTGCCAGCAGCGCCCGGACTAGCGTCCCAGATACGCAGTATTTT	CASSARTSVPDTQYF
TRBV28	-	-	TRBJ2-6	TGTGCCAGCAGTCCCCTAGCTGGGGCCAACGTCCTGACTTTC	CASSPLAGANVLTF
TRBV12-3/TRBV12-4	-	-	TRBJ1-5	TGTGCCAGCAGCTTTGGTGACAGCCCCAATCAGCCCCAGCATTTT	CASSFGDSPNQPQHF
TRBV20-1	many	TRBD2	TRBJ2-3	TGCAGTGCTAGTCAACTAGCGGGCATCAATACGCAGTATTTT	CSASQLAGINTQYF
TRBV7-3	few	-	TRBJ1-1	TGTGCCAGCAGCCCTCTCCTGGGTCCCTCTAATACTGAAGCTTTCTTT	CASSPLLGPSNTEAFF
TRBV15	few	TRBD2	TRBJ2-5	TGTGCCACCAGCACCTACAAGCTAGCGGGAGTGAGGGAGACCCAGTACTTC	CATSTYKLAGVRETQYF
TRBV7-8	-	-	TRBJ1-6	TGTGCCAGCAGCCTGACAGGACCCAGAGAGGACCTCCACTTT	CASSLTGPREDLHF
TRBV11-3	-	-	TRBJ2-1	TGTGCCAGCAGCCAACAGGGTTTGTCCTACAATGAGCAGTTCTTC	CASSQQGLSYNEQFF
TRBV15	-	-	TRBJ1-3	TGTGCCACTGGGGAGGGACCTGGAAACACCATATATTTT	CATGEGPGNTIYF
TRBV7-9	many	TRBD1	TRBJ1-5	TGTGCCAGCAGCGTAGACAGGGACAATCAGCCCCAGCATTTT	CASSVDRDNQPQHF
TRBV6-2/TRBV6-3	few	-	TRBJ2-3	TGTGCCAGCAGCCAGCCCTCCCCAGATACGCAGTATTTT	CASSQPSPDTQYF
TRBV4-3	-	TRBD1	TRBJ2-3	TGCGCCAGCAGCCGGCTCCCAGGGGGAGAGGATACGCAGTATTTT	CASSRLPGGEDTQYF
TRBV7-2	-	-	TRBJ2-1	TGTGCCAGCAGCTTTGGCCGGGGGCGGTACAATGAGCAGTTCTTC	CASSFGRGRYNEQFF
TRBV5-5	few	TRBD2	TRBJ2-1	TGTGCCAGCAGCTTGGGAGAAGCGGGAGCTCTTGAGCAGTTCTTC	CASSLGEAGALEQFF
TRBV20-1	-	-	TRBJ2-1	TGCAGTGCTGGCAGAGGGGTCCATGAGCAGTTCTTC	CSAGRGVHEQFF
TRBV28	-	-	TRBJ2-7	TGTGCCAGCACTCAGAGCTCAGTGGGAGCAGCCTACGAGCAGTACTTC	CASTQSSVGAAYEQYF
TRBV6-5	few	-	TRBJ1-1	TGTGCCAGCAGTTACTCGGGTGGTATGAACACTGAAGCTTTCTTT	CASSYSGGMNTEAFF
TRBV7-2	-	TRBD1	TRBJ1-2	TGTGCCAGCAGCCCCCCCAATACAGGGGTGTATGGCTACACCTTC	CASSPPNTGVYGYTF
TRBV29-1	many	-	TRBJ2-5	TGCAGCGTCGGACGGAAAGAGACCCAGTACTTC	CSVGRKETQYF
TRBV7-2	few	-	TRBJ2-3	TGTGCCAGCAGCTTAAGGATGGCGGGAAGGACAGATACGCAGTATTTT	CASSLRMAGRTDTQYF
TRBV2	-	TRBD2	TRBJ2-1	TGTGCCACCTTGACTAGCGGGAGGTACAATGAGCAGTTCTTC	CATLTSGRYNEQFF